The 23 T cell receptor beta chains below all came from one sample that was sequenced in a study of T-cell reconstitution after alpha-beta-depleted transplantation in children. A TCRbeta library incorporating unique molecular identifiers was prepared. TCRdb called the PCR reads again in MiXCR, with one record for every CDR3 protein. Seen here are 300,000 or so distinct CDR3 sequences, more than 8% observed once, and the top ten hold around 9.1%. The sample in question was PBMCs from the stem cell graft donor, obtained from the stem cell graft. The receptor source for this set is a human donor who donated a stem cell graft to a child with SCID.

The V and J genes are TRBV29-1 and TRBJ1-2, with D hard to call. The V end lost 3 bases, the J end lost 5 bases, and 10 bases lay between the germline ends. CDR1 and CDR2 from the germline V gene are SQVTM and ANQGSEA. The CDR3 runs 12 residues. The CDR3: CSVDTGMYGYTF. The CDR3 DNA reads TGCAGCGTTGACACGGGGATGTATGGCTACACCTTC.

This clonotype has only a few counts. The chain combines TRBV5-1 with TRBJ2-4; D remains unclear. Trimming removed 2 bases at V and 4 bases at J, with 7 bases between. Germline-derived CDR1 and CDR2 are SGHRS and YFSETQ. This CDR3 is built from 13 residues. Written as DNA, the CDR3 is TGCGCCAGCAGCTTCGACGGGAAAAACATTCAGTACTTC. The encoded protein is CASSFDGKNIQYF.

This sequence joins TRBV2 and TRBJ2-6; no reliable D call. The CDR3 is made up of 15 amino acids. With 7 bases removed from V and 4 bases from J, the gap between germline ends came to 14 bases. CDR1 is SNHLY and CDR2 is FYNNEI in the germline V gene. This CDR3 reads CASIPPVSGANVLTF. CDR3 DNA sequence: TGTGCCAGCATTCCCCCGGTGTCAGGGGCCAACGTCCTGACTTTC.

J is TRBJ2-1 and V is TRBV6-2 or TRBV6-3; unclear D gene. From germline, CDR1 is MNHEY and CDR2 SVGEGT. The CDR3 is 12 residues long. The V end was cut by 6 bases, the J end by 9 bases, with 12 bases between. The CDR3 region is CASSLIVFEQFF. CDR3 nucleotides: TGTGCCAGCAGCTTAATCGTGTTTGAGCAGTTCTTC.

The chain recombines TRBV25-1 with TRBJ1-1; the D gene is possibly TRBD1 (5 bases). The V gene's germline CDR1 is MGHDK and CDR2 SYGVNS. Trimming removed 6 bases from V and 3 bases from J, with 11 bases in between. This CDR3 has 13 amino acids. CDR3 in amino acids: CASSDRQYTEAFF. The CDR3 DNA sequence: TGTGCCAGCAGCGACCGACAGTACACTGAAGCTTTCTTT. The full variable domain, in which reference TRBV25-1 and TRBJ1-1 provide the parts outside the CDR3, is EADIYQTPRYLVIGTGKKITLECSQTMGHDKMYWYQQDPGMELHLIHYSYGVNSTEKGDLSSESTVSRIRTEHFPLTLESARPSHTSQYLCASSDRQYTEAFFGQGTRLTVV.

The chain combines TRBV11-2 with TRBJ1-2, with D hard to call. Between the trimmed V and J ends, which lost 5 bases and 4 bases, there was a span of 11 bases. CDR1 SGHAT and CDR2 FQNNGV come from the germline V gene. This CDR3 comprises 13 residues. The CDR3 is CASSLPRSYGYTF. The CDR3 region has the DNA TGTGCCAGCAGCCTTCCACGATCCTATGGCTACACCTTC.

This clonotype has just a few counts. This rearrangement joins TRBV5-1 to TRBJ2-7, with 8 bases identical to TRBD1. CDR1 is SGHRS and CDR2 is YFSETQ in the germline V gene. V lost 1 base and J lost 2; bases outside the gene matches: 5. The CDR3 runs 15 residues. CDR3 bases: TGCGCCAGCAGCTTGACAGGGGGAAATACCTACGAGCAGTACTTC. It encodes CASSLTGGNTYEQYF.

This clonotype was seen ten or more times. The V and J genes are TRBV2 and TRBJ2-5; D unclear. CDR3 length: 14 amino acids. Germline V gives CDR1 SNHLY, CDR2 FYNNEI. Trimming removed 9 bases from V and 5 bases from J, with 19 bases in between. CDR3 nucleotides: TGTGCCAGTTCGCCGGCGCGGATTGGGGAGACCCAGTACTTC. Its protein is CASSPARIGETQYF.

Only a few counts were recorded for this clonotype. The rearrangement joins TRBV2 to TRBJ2-7; D call uncertain. The CDR3 totals 14 residues. V was clipped by 8 bases and J by 4 bases, with 18 bases between them. Germline-derived CDR1 and CDR2 are SNHLY and FYNNEI. CDR3 in DNA: TGTGCCAGCTTTGTTTTCGGCGCGTTATACGAGCAGTACTTC. It translates to CASFVFGALYEQYF. Full variable domain (outside the CDR3, taken from reference TRBV2 and TRBJ2-7): EPEVTQTPSHQVTQMGQEVILRCVPISNHLYFYWYRQILGQKVEFLVSFYNNEISEKSEIFDDQFSVERPDGSNFTLKIRSTKLEDSAMYFCASFVFGALYEQYFGPGTRLTVT.

This clonotype showed up just a few times. The V call is TRBV7-2, the J call TRBJ2-5; D is unclear. V was trimmed by 0 bases and J by 3 bases, leaving 11 bases between them. This CDR3 has 15 amino acids. CDR1 SGHTA and CDR2 FQGNSA come from the germline V gene. Here the CDR3 DNA reads TGTGCCAGCAGCTTAGCACTTTGGGGAAAAGAGACCCAGTACTTC. Amino acids: CASSLALWGKETQYF.

The sample holds many counts of this clonotype. The chain links TRBV3-1 to TRBJ2-1; 8 bases map to TRBD2. The CDR3 runs 16 residues. V was clipped by 1 base and J by 3 bases; unmatched bases: 5. Germline V lookup: CDR1 LGHDT, CDR2 YNNKEL (reference sequence). The CDR3: CASSQGGLAGYNEQFF. The DNA of the CDR3 is TGTGCCAGCAGCCAAGGAGGGCTAGCGGGCTACAATGAGCAGTTCTTC.

In its sample, this clonotype was seen many times. The chain uses TRBV12-3 or TRBV12-4 and TRBJ2-1; 7 bases line up with TRBD2. The junction had 13 bases not matched to a gene; V was cut back by 3 bases and J by 8 bases. The CDR3 length is 16 residues. The CDR3 region has the DNA TGTGCCAGCAGTTTCCCCCCCTACCGTCGGGGGGATGAGCAGTTCTTC. It encodes CASSFPPYRRGDEQFF.

The chain is built from TRBV20-1 and TRBJ2-4; 13 positions agree with TRBD2. Germline-derived CDR1 and CDR2 are DFQATT and SNEGSKA (reference sequence). The junction had 6 bases not matched to a gene; V was cut back by 3 bases and J by 1 base. This CDR3 is 17 amino acids long. The CDR3 sequence is CSASGLAGVGAKNIQYF. In DNA, the CDR3 is TGCAGTGCTAGCGGACTAGCGGGGGTCGGGGCCAAAAACATTCAGTACTTC.

As to this clonotype: A read error may account for a junction end that differs from germline. The chain uses TRBV15 and TRBJ2-7; no clear D gene. CDR1 is LNHNV and CDR2 is YYDKDF in the germline V gene (reference sequence). This CDR3 has 15 amino acids. DNA for the CDR3: TGTGCCACCAGCAGAGAAGAGACCGTATCCTGCGAGCAGTACTTC. Protein sequence: CATSREETVSCEQYF.

In this sample, this clonotype turned up a few times. The CDR3 bases are TGTGCCAGCAGCTTAGCGGGTAGCGGCCAATACGAGCAGTACTTC. It yields the protein CASSLAGSGQYEQYF. V and J are TRBV7-2 and TRBJ2-7; a weak D match, TRBD2 (6 bases). The V end was cut by 0 bases, the J end by 4 bases, with 13 bases between. This CDR3 comprises 15 residues. Per germline, CDR1 SGHTA and CDR2 FQGNSA.

The sample holds a few counts of this clonotype. A junction boundary mismatches the germline segment, possibly from a read error. The chain couples TRBV5-5 to TRBJ2-7, with TRBD1 identical over 9 bases. This CDR3 contains 12 residues. The germline gives CDR1 SGHKS, CDR2 YYEKEE (reference sequence). This CDR3 is CASSAGTGYGTF. In DNA, the CDR3 is TGTGCCAGCAGCGCCGGGACAGGGTATGGCACTTTC.

The chain recombines TRBV6-5 with TRBJ1-3; no firm D call. V lost 2 bases and J lost 4, with 12 bases in between. Germline V gene lookup returns CDR1 MNHEY and CDR2 SVGAGI. The CDR3 has 15 residues. In DNA form, the CDR3 reads TGTGCCAGCAGTTACCTGGGAACATCGGGAAACACCATATATTTT. Amino acids: CASSYLGTSGNTIYF.

This clonotype came up many times. The rearrangement links TRBV11-3 to TRBJ2-1; D is uncertain. Germline lookup yields CDR1 SGHNT and CDR2 YENEEA. The CDR3 is made up of 12 amino acids. The V and J ends lost 0 bases and 7 bases respectively, with 4 bases between them. The CDR3 spells CASSLDTNEQFF. CDR3 in DNA: TGTGCCAGCAGCTTAGATACGAATGAGCAGTTCTTC.

This clonotype was observed a handful of times. The V and J genes are TRBV6-1 and TRBJ2-1; 8 bases are shared with TRBD2. The J segment lost 0 bases and the V segment lost 10 bases, leaving 8 bases of the junction unmatched. Germline V gene sequence: CDR1 MNHNS, CDR2 SASEGT. The CDR3 length is 15 residues. In nucleotides, the CDR3 is TGTGCCACCTTCCCGGGGGGGGTCTCCTACAATGAGCAGTTCTTC. Translated, it gives CATFPGGVSYNEQFF.

CDR3 residues: CASSLEGTSGYYNEQFF. As DNA, the CDR3 is TGCGCCAGCAGCTTGGAAGGGACTAGCGGATACTACAATGAGCAGTTCTTC. This chain uses TRBV5-1 with TRBJ2-1, with TRBD2 matching over 11 bases. The CDR3 contains 17 residues. Germline trimming cut 0 bases from V and 3 bases from J; bases unmatched to any gene: 5. CDR1 and CDR2 (germline): SGHRS, YFSETQ. Full variable domain (missing parts from reference TRBV5-1 and TRBJ2-1): KAGVTQTPRYLIKTRGQQVTLSCSPISGHRSVSWYQQTPGQGLQFLFEYFSETQRNKGNFPGRFSGRQFSNSRSEMNVSTLELGDSALYLCASSLEGTSGYYNEQFFGPGTRLTVL.

The chain carries TRBV6-5 and TRBJ2-5; tentative D call: TRBD2 (5 bases). The CDR3 sequence is 15 residues long. The V gene's germline CDR1 is MNHEY and CDR2 SVGAGI. Trimming took 0 bases from V and 2 from J, leaving 10 bases between them. DNA for the CDR3: TGTGCCAGCAGTTACTCCCCGGGGAGACAAGAGACCCAGTACTTC. Protein sequence: CASSYSPGRQETQYF.

The chain couples TRBV20-1 to TRBJ2-7; TRBD1 agrees at 7 bases. The CDR3 runs 13 residues. CDR1 and CDR2 from the germline V gene are DFQATT and SNEGSKA (reference sequence). Trimming at V came to 8 bases and at J to 3 bases, leaving 10 bases not matched to a gene. The CDR3, as DNA: TGCAGTCCCCTCCAGCCAGGGGGCTACGAGCAGTACTTC. Translating it yields CSPLQPGGYEQYF.

The chain has TRBV27 and TRBJ1-1; no clear D gene. Germline lookup yields CDR1 MNHEY and CDR2 SMNVEV (reference sequence). The CDR3 loop spans 15 amino acids. The ends were cut back, 3 bases at V and 8 bases at J, with 19 bases in the middle. CDR3 amino acids: CASSFRLGLGPEAFF. CDR3 coding DNA: TGTGCCAGCAGTTTTCGTCTTGGCTTAGGTCCCGAAGCTTTCTTT.